The 23 T cell receptor beta chains given below trace back to one sample, sequenced in a study of T cell responses to AZD1222 COVID-19 vaccine. Clones were read by immunoSEQ multiplex PCR, and TCRdb kept only the in-frame ones, dropping some. The data contain 150,000 or so clones, 85% to 90% of them singletons. The specimen was peripheral blood, collected on day 0 of AZD1222 vaccination. Source of these receptors: an adult in good health.

This sequence joins TRBV4-1 and TRBJ2-7; no reliable D call. The CDR3 is made up of 15 amino acids. Germline V gene sequence: CDR1 MGHRA, CDR2 YSYEKL. Trimming stripped 0 bases from V and 3 bases from J, with 12 bases between. The CDR3 spells CASSQDHMKNYEQYF. The CDR3 DNA reads TGCGCCAGCAGCCAAGACCACATGAAAAACTACGAGCAGTACTTC.

Notes on this clone: This sample also contains other DNA sequences that code for the same CDR3. The chain combines TRBV5-1 with TRBJ1-2; D ambiguous. Trimming shortened V by 1 base and J by 2 bases, and 6 bases separated the two germline ends. The CDR3 is 13 amino acids. Germline V gives CDR1 SGHRS, CDR2 YFSETQ. CDR3 coding DNA: TGCGCCAGCAGCTTGTCCGGGAACTATGGCTACACCTTC. Translated, it gives CASSLSGNYGYTF.

This clone was observed once. The chain is built from TRBV28 and TRBJ2-1; D gene unclear. Trimming shortened V by 5 bases and J by 5 bases, and 7 bases separated the two germline ends. Germline lookup yields CDR1 MDHEN and CDR2 SYDVKM. This CDR3 has 12 amino acids. For the CDR3, the DNA is TGTGCCAGCAGTCCCACCCACAATGAGCAGTTCTTC. It translates to CASSPTHNEQFF.

The rearrangement links TRBV7-2 to TRBJ2-2; no firm D call. Germline loops: CDR1 SGHTA, CDR2 FQGNSA. The CDR3 has 12 residues. Between the trimmed V and J ends, which lost 5 bases and 6 bases, there was a span of 7 bases. The CDR3 is CASSPFAGELFF. For the CDR3, the DNA is TGTGCCAGCAGCCCTTTTGCCGGGGAGCTGTTTTTT. Filled out from reference TRBV7-2 and TRBJ2-2, the complete variable domain reads GAGVSQSPSNKVTEKGKDVELRCDPISGHTALYWYRQSLGQGLEFLIYFQGNSAPDKSGLPSDRFSAERTGGSVSTLTIQRTQQEDSAVYLCASSPFAGELFFGEGSRLTVL.

CDR3 in amino acids: CASRLGRGNYGYTF. The CDR3 nucleotides read TGTGCCAGCAGATTAGGTCGGGGTAACTATGGCTACACCTTC. V is TRBV27 and J is TRBJ1-2; D not certain. This CDR3 spans 14 amino acids. Deletions cut 6 bases from V and 1 base from J, with 12 bases between. Germline V lookup: CDR1 MNHEY, CDR2 SMNVEV (reference sequence).

Points on this clone: This same CDR3 is encoded by further DNA sequences in the sample. J is TRBJ1-5 and V is TRBV11-2, with D hard to call. Germline V gene data show CDR1 as SGHAT and CDR2 as FQNNGV. The CDR3 covers 12 residues. V was trimmed by 2 bases and J by 3 bases, leaving 2 bases between them. CDR3 protein: CASSLSNQPQHF. CDR3 DNA sequence: TGTGCCAGCAGCTTATCCAATCAGCCCCAGCATTTT. Variable domain in full (rest from reference TRBV11-2 and TRBJ1-5): EAGVAQSPRYKIIEKRQSVAFWCNPISGHATLYWYQQILGQGPKLLIQFQNNGVVDDSQLPKDRFSAERLKGVDSTLKIQPAKLEDSAVYLCASSLSNQPQHFGDGTRLSIL.

This clone was detected once. V usage is TRBV20-1 and J usage is TRBJ1-1, with 8 nucleotides matching TRBD1. The CDR3 consists of 14 residues. The germline CDR1 and CDR2 sequences are DFQATT and SNEGSKA (reference sequence). V dropped 3 bases and J dropped 3; count of bases not matched to a gene: 6. The CDR3 protein is CSASDGQGYTEAFF. For the CDR3, the DNA is TGCAGTGCTAGTGACGGACAGGGATACACTGAAGCTTTCTTT.

This clone appeared a single time. V gene TRBV14 combines with J gene TRBJ2-2; 10 bases line up with TRBD1. Per germline, CDR1 SGHDN and CDR2 FVKESK. CDR3 size: 19 residues. Trimming at V came to 4 bases and at J to 5 bases, leaving 16 bases not matched to a gene. The CDR3: CASSPARDRGPSATGELFF. The CDR3 DNA reads as TGTGCCAGCAGCCCCGCCCGGGACAGGGGTCCCTCGGCGACCGGGGAGCTGTTTTTT.

The V gene is TRBV29-1, the J gene TRBJ1-5; no firm D call. The length of the CDR3 is 12 residues. Per germline, CDR1 SQVTM and CDR2 ANQGSEA. With 7 bases removed from V and 2 bases from J, the gap between germline ends came to 9 bases. CDR3 in amino acids: CSAGERNQPQHF. CDR3 DNA: TGCAGCGCTGGTGAGCGCAATCAGCCCCAGCATTTT.

The chain employs TRBV28 and TRBJ2-5; the D is unclear. The CDR3 consists of 11 residues. Trimming took 5 bases from V and 11 from J, leaving 12 bases between them. Germline V gene sequence: CDR1 MDHEN, CDR2 SYDVKM. This CDR3 is CASSLSGRQYF. In DNA, the CDR3 is TGTGCCAGCAGTCTTTCGGGTAGGCAGTACTTC.

CDR3 protein: CASSLSGGTISPLHF. The CDR3 DNA is TGTGCCAGCAGTTTATCGGGCGGGACCATCTCACCCCTCCACTTT. This rearrangement joins TRBV28 to TRBJ1-6, with D maybe TRBD1 (5 bases). Between the trimmed V and J ends, which lost 1 base and 10 bases, there was a span of 14 bases. Looked up from germline, CDR1 is MDHEN and CDR2 is SYDVKM. This CDR3 comprises 15 residues.

This clone is a singleton in its sample. The chain carries TRBV5-1 and TRBJ2-3; D is undetermined. Trimming took 4 bases from V and 0 from J, leaving 9 bases between them. This CDR3 has 14 amino acids. Germline V CDR1 and CDR2: SGHRS, YFSETQ. The CDR3 nucleotides are TGCGCCAGCAGCATAGGAACTAGCACAGATACGCAGTATTTT. Residues: CASSIGTSTDTQYF.

This clone was found a few times. Other DNA sequences in the same sample also yield this CDR3. CDR3 loop: CASSLGSSNTEAFF. CDR3 DNA: TGCGCCAGCAGCTTGGGTTCGTCGAACACTGAAGCTTTCTTT. The chain has TRBV5-1 and TRBJ1-1; D not certain. Trimming removed 0 bases at V and 1 base at J, with 7 bases between. The CDR3 totals 14 residues. Germline lookup yields CDR1 SGHRS and CDR2 YFSETQ.

V is TRBV28 and J is TRBJ2-1, with 8 bases identical to TRBD1. Trimming took 6 bases from V and 4 from J; bases not matched to a gene: 11. The CDR3 totals 16 residues. CDR1 is MDHEN and CDR2 is SYDVKM in the germline V gene. CDR3: CASSGTGTGVYNEQFF. CDR3 DNA: TGTGCCAGCAGCGGTACCGGGACAGGCGTTTACAATGAGCAGTTCTTC.

The chain links TRBV10-3 to TRBJ2-3, with 13 bases aligning to TRBD2. Per germline, CDR1 ENHRY and CDR2 SYGVKD. Trimming took 5 bases from V and 3 from J; bases not matched to a gene: 2. The CDR3 has 15 residues. Written as DNA, the CDR3 is TGTGCCATCAGTACGACTAGCGGGGGGACAGATACGCAGTATTTT. Its protein is CAISTTSGGTDTQYF.

As DNA, the CDR3 is TGTGCCAGCAGCTTAGCCCCGCAGGGTACGACTTATTCACCCCTCCACTTT. Translated, it gives CASSLAPQGTTYSPLHF. This chain connects TRBV7-2 to TRBJ1-6; maybe TRBD1 (5 bases). The CDR3 totals 17 residues. V was trimmed by 0 bases and J by 8 bases, leaving 17 bases between them. Germline lookup yields CDR1 SGHTA and CDR2 FQGNSA.

The chain links TRBV7-2 to TRBJ1-3; the D is unclear. CDR3 length: 13 amino acids. V lost 5 bases and J lost 4, with 9 bases in between. Germline CDR1 and CDR2: SGHTA and FQGNSA. The CDR3 loop reads CASSRTMGNTIYF. DNA of the CDR3: TGTGCCAGCAGCCGGACGATGGGAAACACCATATATTTT.

This chain joins TRBV6-2 or TRBV6-3 and TRBJ1-1; perhaps TRBD1 as D (6 bases). V was pared by 4 bases and J by 1 base, with 13 bases between. The CDR3 has 15 residues. The germline gives CDR1 MNHEY, CDR2 SVGEGT. The chain's CDR3 is CASSSLGTSNTEAFF. The CDR3 DNA reads as TGTGCCAGCAGTTCGCTGGGGACATCGAACACTGAAGCTTTCTTT.

This rearrangement joins TRBV2 to TRBJ1-2; D unclear. The CDR3 loop spans 13 amino acids. The germline V and J ends were trimmed by 1 base and 8 bases, with 11 bases remaining between them. CDR1 is SNHLY and CDR2 is FYNNEI in the germline V gene. The chain's CDR3 is CASSEDWANGYTF. In nucleotides, the CDR3 is TGTGCCAGCAGTGAAGATTGGGCAAACGGCTACACCTTC. The whole variable domain, remainder taken from reference TRBV2 and TRBJ1-2, is EPEVTQTPSHQVTQMGQEVILRCVPISNHLYFYWYRQILGQKVEFLVSFYNNEISEKSEIFDDQFSVERPDGSNFTLKIRSTKLEDSAMYFCASSEDWANGYTFGSGTRLTVV.

V is TRBV11-1 and J is TRBJ1-4, with TRBD1 identical over 8 bases. Germline CDR1 SGHAT, CDR2 FQDESV (reference sequence). This CDR3 comprises 14 residues. V lost 5 bases, J lost 3 bases, and 2 bases stayed unmatched. The CDR3 reads CASSGQGPNEKLFF. DNA for the CDR3: TGTGCCAGCAGCGGACAGGGCCCTAATGAAAAACTGTTTTTT.

In DNA, the CDR3 is TGTGCCTGGAGTCCCCAGCGAGGCTACACCTTC. Translating it yields CAWSPQRGYTF. This chain connects TRBV30 to TRBJ1-2, with D hard to call. The CDR3 has 11 amino acids. From germline, CDR1 is GTSNPN and CDR2 SVGIG (reference sequence). Trimming took 2 bases from V and 8 from J, leaving 9 bases between them.

This chain connects TRBV19 to TRBJ1-5, with D perhaps matching TRBD1 (6 bases). The CDR3 has 18 residues. Germline values: CDR1 LNHDA, CDR2 SQIVND (reference sequence). Trimming removed 0 bases from V and 4 bases from J, with 19 bases in between. In nucleotides, the CDR3 is TGTGCCAGTAGTATAGATCCACAGGGATCGGCGGGAAATCAGCCCCAGCATTTT. Amino acid sequence: CASSIDPQGSAGNQPQHF.

The V call is TRBV28, the J call TRBJ1-1, with D possibly being TRBD1 (5 bases). This CDR3 region has 13 residues. Germline V gives CDR1 MDHEN, CDR2 SYDVKM. Trimming pared 2 bases from V and 6 bases from J, leaving 10 bases between. CDR3 sequence (DNA): TGTGCCAGCAGTTTACCGACAGTAGCTGAAGCTTTCTTT. Translated, it gives CASSLPTVAEAFF.